This T cell receptor (beta chain) stems from a study of Graves' ophthalmopathy and Graves' hyperthyroidism. Germline V CDR1 and CDR2: DFQATT, SNEGSKA (reference sequence). Trimming pared 4 bases from V and 4 bases from J, leaving 7 bases between. This CDR3 region has 11 residues. The PBMC fraction was derived from more than 8 ml of fresh peripheral blood. RNA transcripts were the template, and TCR beta CDR3 regions were amplified from them. After a first-round RT-PCR with HTBI primers, a second-round multiplex PCR was run. TCRdb processed the multiplex PCR reads anew with MiXCR; each CDR3 protein has one entry. The repertoire holds some 750,000 distinct CDR3 sequences, with about 44% as singletons.

This clonotype originated in an adult man with Graves' ophthalmopathy. The sequenced sample was peripheral blood. V and J are TRBV20-1 and TRBJ1-2; D uncertain. Written as DNA, the CDR3 is TGCAGTGCTACCAGTCTCTATGGCTACACCTTC. Translation gives CSATSLYGYTF.